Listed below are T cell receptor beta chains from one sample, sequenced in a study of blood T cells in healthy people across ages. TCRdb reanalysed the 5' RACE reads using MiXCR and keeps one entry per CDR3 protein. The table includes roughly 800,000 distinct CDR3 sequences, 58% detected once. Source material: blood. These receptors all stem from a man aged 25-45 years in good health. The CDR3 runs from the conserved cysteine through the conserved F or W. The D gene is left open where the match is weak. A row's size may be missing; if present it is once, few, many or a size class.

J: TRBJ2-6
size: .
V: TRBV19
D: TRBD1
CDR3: CASSKGQGTGANVLTF
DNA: TGTGCCAGTAGTAAGGGACAGGGAACTGGGGCCAACGTCCTGACTTTC

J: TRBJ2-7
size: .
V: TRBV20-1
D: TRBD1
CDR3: CSAVRQGGFSLGEQYF
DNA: TGCAGTGCCGTGCGACAGGGCGGTTTCTCATTGGGGGAGCAGTACTTC

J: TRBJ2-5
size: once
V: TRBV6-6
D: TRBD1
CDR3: CASSYDREEIQYF
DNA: TGTGCCAGCAGTTACGACAGGGAAGAGATCCAGTACTTC

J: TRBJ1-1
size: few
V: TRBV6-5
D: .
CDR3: CASIRTGPRFGEAFF
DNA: TGTGCCAGCATTCGTACTGGTCCCCGGTTCGGTGAAGCTTTCTTT

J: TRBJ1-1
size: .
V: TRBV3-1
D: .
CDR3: CASSPENEIWTEAFF
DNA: TGTGCCAGCAGCCCGGAAAACGAGATATGGACTGAAGCTTTCTTT

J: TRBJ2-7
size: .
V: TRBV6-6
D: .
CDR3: CASVGGGSEQYF
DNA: TGTGCCAGCGTTGGGGGGGGCAGCGAGCAGTACTTC

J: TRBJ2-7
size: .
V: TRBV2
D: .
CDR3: CASSPHEGKSFYEQYF
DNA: TGTGCCAGCAGCCCCCACGAGGGGAAATCCTTCTACGAGCAGTACTTC

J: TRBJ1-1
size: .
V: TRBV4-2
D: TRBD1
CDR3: CASSQGQLRGQGWGAFF
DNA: TGTGCCAGCAGCCAAGGGCAATTGAGGGGACAGGGGTGGGGGGCTTTCTTT

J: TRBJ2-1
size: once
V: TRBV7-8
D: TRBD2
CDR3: CASRPGGLDKEFF
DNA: TGTGCCAGCCGCCCGGGAGGCCTCGACAAGGAGTTCTTC

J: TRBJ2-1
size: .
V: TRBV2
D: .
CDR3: CASGEARGEQFF
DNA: TGTGCCAGCGGTGAGGCTCGGGGTGAGCAGTTCTTC

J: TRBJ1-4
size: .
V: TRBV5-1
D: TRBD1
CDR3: CASSSQGATEKLFF
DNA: TGCGCCAGCAGCTCCCAGGGGGCGACTGAAAAACTGTTTTTT

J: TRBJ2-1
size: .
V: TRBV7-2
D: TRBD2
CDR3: CASSRVLAGHYITEQFF
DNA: TGTGCCAGCAGCCGAGTTCTAGCGGGACATTATATCACGGAGCAGTTCTTC

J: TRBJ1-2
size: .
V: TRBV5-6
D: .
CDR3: CASSLAGAGETRGYTF
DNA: TGTGCCAGCAGCTTGGCCGGGGCAGGGGAGACTCGTGGCTACACCTTC

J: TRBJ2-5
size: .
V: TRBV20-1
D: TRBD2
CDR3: CSASRFLLAAGIGQETQYF
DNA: TGCAGTGCTAGCAGATTCCTACTAGCGGCCGGGATAGGCCAAGAGACCCAGTACTTC

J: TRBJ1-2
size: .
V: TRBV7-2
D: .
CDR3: CASSLFPQTNYGYTF
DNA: TGTGCCAGCAGCTTATTTCCCCAGACAAACTATGGCTACACCTTC